Sequencing of this TCR beta chain was carried out in a study of blood T cell repertoires in COVID-19. Study overall: Sources were T cells, B-cell-depleted T cells, or PBMCs; the material itself was cDNA or gDNA.

Original processing notes: Estimation of nucleated cell counts relied on the amplification of reference gene primers. Sequenced by immunoSEQ multiplex PCR; TCRdb stores in-frame clones only, minus some. V, J and clone size derive from that table, while D and trimming were established from the DNA sequence. The sample lists about 130,000 clones, approximately 80% occurring once. Trimming pared 2 bases from V and 7 bases from J, leaving 9 bases between. Germline assignment: CDR1 SGHTA and CDR2 FQGNSA. The CDR3 sequence is 13 residues long. The specimen was peripheral blood. The chain carries TRBV7-2 and TRBJ1-5; TRBD1 is a possible D gene (5 bases). The source of this sequence is a man aged 65 to 79 with acute or convalescent COVID-19. This CDR3 is CASSLNTGQPQHF. The CDR3 nucleotides read TGTGCCAGCAGCTTAAATACAGGACAGCCCCAGCATTTT.